Below, 21 T cell receptor beta chains from the same sample are listed, as sequenced in a study of blood T cell repertoires in COVID-19. This table comes from immunoSEQ multiplex PCR, and its TCRdb copy is limited to in-frame clones, with some not included. The sample has 110,000 or so clones; 65% to 80% are singletons. The sample taken for sequencing was peripheral blood. These receptors were collected from a woman aged 40 to 50 with acute or convalescent COVID-19.

The chain recombines TRBV27 with TRBJ2-2, with TRBD1 matching 10 bases. Germline V gene sequence: CDR1 MNHEY, CDR2 SMNVEV (reference sequence). The CDR3 has 17 residues. V dropped 4 bases and J dropped 3; count of bases not matched to a gene: 8. The CDR3 region has the DNA TGTGCCAGCAGTTCACTGGGGGGACAGGGGTACACCGGGGAGCTGTTTTTT. It is translated as CASSSLGGQGYTGELFF.

The chain recombines TRBV14 with TRBJ1-6; 10 nucleotides match TRBD1. V shed 1 base and J 9 bases; nucleotides not matched to a gene: 3. This CDR3 region has 15 residues. Germline V gene data show CDR1 as SGHDN and CDR2 as FVKESK. The CDR3 is CASSQVTGGGSPLHF. For the CDR3, the DNA is TGTGCCAGCAGCCAAGTGACAGGGGGCGGTTCACCCCTCCACTTT.

V usage is TRBV2 and J usage is TRBJ2-6; 8 bases line up with TRBD1. The CDR3 loop spans 15 amino acids. The V gene end was trimmed by 3 bases and the J gene end by 4 bases; junction bases not matched to a gene: 2. The V gene's germline CDR1 is SNHLY and CDR2 FYNNEI. The CDR3 protein is CASSETGVGANVLTF. The DNA for the CDR3 is TGTGCCAGCAGTGAGACAGGGGTCGGGGCCAACGTCCTGACTTTC.

The genes are TRBV5-4 and TRBJ2-3; unclear D gene. V was trimmed by 0 bases and J by 1 base, leaving 9 bases between them. Germline V gene lookup returns CDR1 SGHNT and CDR2 YYREEE (reference sequence). The CDR3 is 15 amino acids. The CDR3 nucleotides are TGTGCCAGCAGCTTGGGATGGGCCGGCACAGATACGCAGTATTTT. Translated, it gives CASSLGWAGTDTQYF.

The J gene is TRBJ2-7, the V gene TRBV19; 7 nucleotides agree with TRBD1. The V segment lost 7 bases and the J segment 5 bases; nucleotides outside the gene matches: 11. The CDR3 has 14 residues. CDR1 is LNHDA and CDR2 is SQIVND in the germline V gene (reference sequence). The CDR3 spells CASKKGQLTDEQYF. The CDR3 region has the DNA TGTGCCAGTAAGAAGGGACAGTTAACCGACGAGCAGTACTTC.

This clone was recorded once. V and J are TRBV11-3 and TRBJ2-5, with a weak D call TRBD1 (6 bases). Germline CDR1 reads SGHNT; CDR2 reads YENEEA. The CDR3 runs to 13 residues. V shed 2 bases and J shed 5 bases, with 9 bases lying between them. The CDR3 DNA sequence: TGTGCCAGCAGCTTATCGAGGGGGGAGACCCAGTACTTC. Its translation: CASSLSRGETQYF.

In this sample, this clone turned up a few times. The gene calls are TRBV2 and TRBJ2-7; D gene uncertain. Germline CDR1 is SNHLY and CDR2 is FYNNEI. The CDR3 loop spans 11 amino acids. The V end was cut by 7 bases, the J end by 4 bases, with 8 bases between. CDR3 amino acids: CASTGEYEQYF. As DNA, the CDR3 is TGTGCCAGCACCGGAGAGTACGAGCAGTACTTC. The full variable domain, rest sourced from reference TRBV2 and TRBJ2-7, is EPEVTQTPSHQVTQMGQEVILRCVPISNHLYFYWYRQILGQKVEFLVSFYNNEISEKSEIFDDQFSVERPDGSNFTLKIRSTKLEDSAMYFCASTGEYEQYFGPGTRLTVT.

This chain joins TRBV11-2 and TRBJ1-3, with D tentatively TRBD1 (5 bases). The CDR3 loop spans 15 amino acids. V gave up 5 bases and J gave up 0 bases, with 11 bases separating them. Per the germline V gene, CDR1 is SGHAT and CDR2 is FQNNGV. In DNA form, the CDR3 reads TGTGCCAGCAGCAAACAGGAGAGCTCTGGAAACACCATATATTTT. Its protein is CASSKQESSGNTIYF.

The V and J genes are TRBV14 and TRBJ2-3; TRBD2 matches at 13 bases. The CDR3 runs 17 residues. With V trimmed by 2 bases and J by 2 bases, 4 bases remained unmatched. Germline V gene sequence: CDR1 SGHDN, CDR2 FVKESK. The CDR3 is CASSQTSGGAYTDTQYF. The CDR3 nucleotides read TGTGCCAGCAGCCAAACTAGCGGGGGGGCCTACACAGATACGCAGTATTTT.

The chain links TRBV30 to TRBJ2-3; D unclear. CDR3 length equals 11 residues. Deletions cut 0 bases from V and 7 bases from J, with 5 bases between. Germline V gives CDR1 GTSNPN, CDR2 SVGIG (reference sequence). CDR3 in DNA: TGTGCCTGGAGTGTACAATATACGCAGTATTTT. It translates to CAWSVQYTQYF.

This clone was counted ten times or more. The chain recombines TRBV6-5 with TRBJ1-3, with D possibly matching TRBD1 (6 bases). There are 14 residues in the CDR3. CDR1 is MNHEY, CDR2 SVGAGI, per germline. V was shortened by 10 bases and J by 1 base, with 14 bases between the two germline ends. CDR3 DNA: TGTGCCACCTTTCCTACAGGGTCTGGAAACACCATATATTTT. This encodes CATFPTGSGNTIYF.

This chain connects TRBV18 to TRBJ2-5; D perhaps matches TRBD1 (5 bases). The CDR3 runs to 15 residues. The germline gives CDR1 KGHSH, CDR2 LQKENI. The ends were cut back, 0 bases at V and 4 bases at J, with 12 bases in the middle. The CDR3 sequence: CASSPPQRQSETQYF. The DNA for the CDR3 is TGTGCCAGCTCACCACCGCAGAGACAGTCAGAGACCCAGTACTTC.

V gene TRBV4-1 combines with J gene TRBJ2-1; tentative D call: TRBD2 (6 bases). The V and J ends lost 5 bases and 7 bases respectively, with 24 bases between them. CDR3 length: 17 residues. CDR1 MGHRA and CDR2 YSYEKL come from the germline V gene. CDR3 sequence (DNA): TGCGCCAGCAGCTCCCCTCTTGGGCGGGGAGCCTCGAATGAGCAGTTCTTC. It is translated as CASSSPLGRGASNEQFF.

This clone has ten or more counts. This chain uses TRBV3-1 (or the pseudogene TRBV3-2) with TRBJ1-5; D perhaps matches TRBD1 (5 bases). The germline V and J ends were trimmed by 3 bases and 5 bases, with 8 bases remaining between them. The CDR3 contains 13 residues. Germline V gene lookup returns CDR1 LGHDT and CDR2 YNNKEL (reference sequence). CDR3 DNA: TGTGCCAGCAGCCATCCGGGGGATCAGCCCCAGCATTTT. It is translated as CASSHPGDQPQHF.

This chain uses TRBV18 with TRBJ2-1, with TRBD2 matching over 11 bases. CDR1 and CDR2 from the germline V gene are KGHSH and LQKENI. The CDR3 has 14 amino acids. V shed 7 bases, J shed 5 bases, and the junction held 4 bases outside the gene matches. In nucleotides, the CDR3 is TGTGCCAGCTGCCCGACTAGCGGGGACAATGAGCAGTTCTTC. Residues: CASCPTSGDNEQFF. The complete variable domain, with remaining parts taken from reference TRBV18 and TRBJ2-1, reads NAGVMQNPRHLVRRRGQEARLRCSPMKGHSHVYWYRQLPEEGLKFMVYLQKENIIDESGMPKERFSAEFPKEGPSILRIQQVVRGDSAAYFCASCPTSGDNEQFFGPGTRLTVL.

In DNA form, the CDR3 reads TGTGCCAGCTCACCCCCGGGGCAGGGGGCGACATCTGAGCAGTTCTTC. This codes for CASSPPGQGATSEQFF. The genes are TRBV18 and TRBJ2-1, with 8 bases that match TRBD1. Trimming took 3 bases from V and 9 from J; bases not matched to a gene: 13. The germline V gene has CDR1 KGHSH and CDR2 LQKENI. The CDR3 totals 16 residues.

The V and J genes are TRBV28 and TRBJ1-2; 9 nucleotides match TRBD1. Per the germline V gene, CDR1 is MDHEN and CDR2 is SYDVKM. This CDR3 has 17 residues. The V segment lost 2 bases and the J segment 4 bases; nucleotides outside the gene matches: 11. The CDR3 nucleotides read TGTGCCAGCAGTTTAACCCACGGACAGGGGTCCCGCTATGGCTACACCTTC. Its protein is CASSLTHGQGSRYGYTF.

The chain employs TRBV19 and TRBJ1-5, with D perhaps matching TRBD1 (5 bases). Germline V CDR1 and CDR2: LNHDA, SQIVND (reference sequence). This CDR3 contains 13 residues. Trimming removed 5 bases from V and 8 bases from J, with 13 bases in between. CDR3 region: CASSPRADEPQHF. CDR3 DNA sequence: TGTGCCAGTAGTCCCAGGGCCGATGAGCCCCAGCATTTT.

This clone was seen only a few times. The gene calls are TRBV21-1 and TRBJ1-2; TRBD1 reflects the table's D call only, with no check against the DNA. TRBV21-1 is a pseudogene segment. This CDR3 contains 14 residues. In DNA form, the CDR3 reads TGTGCCAGCAGCAAAGCGCTCCAGGGGCATGGCTACACCTTC. Translated, it gives CASSKALQGHGYTF.

V usage is TRBV27 and J usage is TRBJ2-7; D remains unclear. Deletions cut 5 bases from V and 2 bases from J, with 7 bases between. Per the germline V gene, CDR1 is MNHEY and CDR2 is SMNVEV (reference sequence). CDR3 length equals 12 residues. The CDR3 DNA sequence: TGTGCCAGCAGTATACCGGCCTACGAGCAGTACTTC. This gives the protein CASSIPAYEQYF.

The rearrangement uses TRBV6-5 and TRBJ1-1; D is uncertain. The V and J ends lost 2 bases and 2 bases respectively, with 15 bases between them. The V gene's germline CDR1 is MNHEY and CDR2 SVGAGI. The CDR3 consists of 16 residues. CDR3 protein: CASSYLSGSGNTEAFF. The CDR3 DNA follows: TGTGCCAGCAGTTACCTATCGGGAAGTGGAAACACTGAAGCTTTCTTT.